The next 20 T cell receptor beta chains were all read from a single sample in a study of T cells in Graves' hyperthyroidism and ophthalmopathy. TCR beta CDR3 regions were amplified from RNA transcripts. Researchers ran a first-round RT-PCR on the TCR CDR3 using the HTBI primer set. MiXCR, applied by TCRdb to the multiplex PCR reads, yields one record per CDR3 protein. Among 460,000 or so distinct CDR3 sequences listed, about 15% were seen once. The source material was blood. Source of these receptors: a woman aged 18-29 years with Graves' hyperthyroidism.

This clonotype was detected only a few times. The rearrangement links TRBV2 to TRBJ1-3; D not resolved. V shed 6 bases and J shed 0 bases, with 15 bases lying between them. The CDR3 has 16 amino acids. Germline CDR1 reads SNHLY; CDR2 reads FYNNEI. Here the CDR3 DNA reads TGTGCCAGCAGCCGGACCGACCTGAACTCTGGAAACACCATATATTTT. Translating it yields CASSRTDLNSGNTIYF.

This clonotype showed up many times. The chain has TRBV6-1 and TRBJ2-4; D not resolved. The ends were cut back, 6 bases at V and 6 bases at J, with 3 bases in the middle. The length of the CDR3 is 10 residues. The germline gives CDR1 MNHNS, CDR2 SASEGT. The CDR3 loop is CASRLNIQYF. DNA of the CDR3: TGTGCCAGCAGACTAAACATTCAGTACTTC.

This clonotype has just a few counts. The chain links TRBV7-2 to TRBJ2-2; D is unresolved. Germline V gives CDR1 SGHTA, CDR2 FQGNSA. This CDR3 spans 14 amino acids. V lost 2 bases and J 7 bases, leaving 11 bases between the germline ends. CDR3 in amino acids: CASSLMEDFGELFF. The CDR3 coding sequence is TGTGCCAGCAGCTTAATGGAAGATTTCGGGGAGCTGTTTTTT.

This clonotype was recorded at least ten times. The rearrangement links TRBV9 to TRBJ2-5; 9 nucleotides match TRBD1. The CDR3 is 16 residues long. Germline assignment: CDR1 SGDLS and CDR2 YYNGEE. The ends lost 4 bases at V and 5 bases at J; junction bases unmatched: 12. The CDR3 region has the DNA TGTGCCAGCAGCCCCCACCCGGGACAGGGTAGGGAGACCCAGTACTTC. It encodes CASSPHPGQGRETQYF.

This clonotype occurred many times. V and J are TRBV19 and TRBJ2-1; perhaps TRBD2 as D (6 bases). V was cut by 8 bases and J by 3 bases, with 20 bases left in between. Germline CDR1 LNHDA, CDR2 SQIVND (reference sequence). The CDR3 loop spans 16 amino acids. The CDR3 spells CASETVRDSLYNEQFF. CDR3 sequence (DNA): TGTGCCAGTGAAACTGTCCGGGACTCCCTCTACAATGAGCAGTTCTTC.

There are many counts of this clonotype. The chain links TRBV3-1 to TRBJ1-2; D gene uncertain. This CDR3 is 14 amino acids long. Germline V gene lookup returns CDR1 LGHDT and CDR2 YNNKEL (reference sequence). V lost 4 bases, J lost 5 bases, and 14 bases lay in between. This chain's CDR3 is CASSLLASIYGYTF. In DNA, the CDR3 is TGTGCCAGCAGCCTCCTCGCCTCGATATATGGCTACACCTTC.

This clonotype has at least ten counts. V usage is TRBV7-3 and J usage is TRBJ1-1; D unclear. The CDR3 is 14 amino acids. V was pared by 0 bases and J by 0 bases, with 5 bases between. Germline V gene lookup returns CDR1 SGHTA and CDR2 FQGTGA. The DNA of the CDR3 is TGTGCCAGCAGCTTAACCGGAATGAACACTGAAGCTTTCTTT. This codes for CASSLTGMNTEAFF. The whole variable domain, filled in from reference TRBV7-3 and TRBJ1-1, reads GAGVSQTPSNKVTEKGKYVELRCDPISGHTALYWYRQSLGQGPEFLIYFQGTGAADDSGLPNDRFFAVRPEGSVSTLKIQRTERGDSAVYLCASSLTGMNTEAFFGQGTRLTVV.

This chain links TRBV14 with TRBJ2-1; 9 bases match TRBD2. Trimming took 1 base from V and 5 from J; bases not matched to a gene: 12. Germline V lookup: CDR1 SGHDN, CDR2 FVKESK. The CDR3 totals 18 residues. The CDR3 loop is CASSQALPGAGGNNEQFF. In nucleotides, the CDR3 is TGTGCCAGCAGCCAAGCTCTCCCTGGGGCGGGAGGGAACAATGAGCAGTTCTTC.

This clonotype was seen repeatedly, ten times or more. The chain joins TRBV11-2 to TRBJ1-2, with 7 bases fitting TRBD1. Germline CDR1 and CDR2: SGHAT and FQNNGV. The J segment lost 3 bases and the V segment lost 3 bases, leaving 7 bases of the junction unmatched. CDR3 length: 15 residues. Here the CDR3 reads CASSFGQGGDYGYTF. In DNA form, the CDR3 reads TGTGCCAGCAGCTTCGGGCAGGGGGGGGACTATGGCTACACCTTC. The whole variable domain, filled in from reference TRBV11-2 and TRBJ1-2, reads EAGVAQSPRYKIIEKRQSVAFWCNPISGHATLYWYQQILGQGPKLLIQFQNNGVVDDSQLPKDRFSAERLKGVDSTLKIQPAKLEDSAVYLCASSFGQGGDYGYTFGSGTRLTVV.

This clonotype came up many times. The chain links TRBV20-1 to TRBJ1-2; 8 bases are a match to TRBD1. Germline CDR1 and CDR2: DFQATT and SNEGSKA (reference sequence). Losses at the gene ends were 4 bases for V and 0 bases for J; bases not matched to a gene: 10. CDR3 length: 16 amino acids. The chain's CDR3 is CSAINRGEPPNYGYTF. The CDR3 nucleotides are TGCAGTGCTATAAACAGGGGGGAGCCTCCTAACTATGGCTACACCTTC.

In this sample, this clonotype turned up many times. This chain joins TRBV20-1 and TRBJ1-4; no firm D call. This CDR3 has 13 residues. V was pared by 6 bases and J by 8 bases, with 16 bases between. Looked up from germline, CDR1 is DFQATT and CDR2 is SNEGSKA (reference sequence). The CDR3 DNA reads TGCAGTGCCGTCCCTCTTGTGAGGGAAAAACTGTTTTTT. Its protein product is CSAVPLVREKLFF.

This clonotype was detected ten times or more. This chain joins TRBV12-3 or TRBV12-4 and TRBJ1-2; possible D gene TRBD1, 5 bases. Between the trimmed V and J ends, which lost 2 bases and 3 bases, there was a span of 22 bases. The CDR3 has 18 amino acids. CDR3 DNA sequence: TGTGCCAGCAGTTTAACCCACACTCTAGGGGACGTAGACTATGGCTACACCTTC. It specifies CASSLTHTLGDVDYGYTF.

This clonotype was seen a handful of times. The CDR3 DNA sequence: TGTGCCAGCAGCCTCCTAGGACTAGCGGGAGGAGCTGGGGCCAACGTCCTGACTTTC. Encoded protein: CASSLLGLAGGAGANVLTF. V is TRBV3-1 and J is TRBJ2-6, with 14 bases that match TRBD2. V lost 4 bases and J lost 2; bases outside the gene matches: 7. Germline values: CDR1 LGHDT, CDR2 YNNKEL (reference sequence). The CDR3 length is 19 residues.

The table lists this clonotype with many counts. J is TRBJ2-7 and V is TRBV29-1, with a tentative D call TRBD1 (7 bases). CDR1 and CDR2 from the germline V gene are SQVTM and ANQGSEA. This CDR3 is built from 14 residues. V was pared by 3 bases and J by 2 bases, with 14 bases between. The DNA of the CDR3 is TGCAGCGTTGACAGGGGGGATTCTCCCTACGAGCAGTACTTC. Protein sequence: CSVDRGDSPYEQYF.

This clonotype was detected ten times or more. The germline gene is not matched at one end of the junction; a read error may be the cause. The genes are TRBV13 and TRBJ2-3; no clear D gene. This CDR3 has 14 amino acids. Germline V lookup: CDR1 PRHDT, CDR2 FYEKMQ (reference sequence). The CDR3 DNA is TGTGCCAGCAACTTACGTCTCAGCACAGATACGCAGTATTTT. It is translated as CASNLRLSTDTQYF.

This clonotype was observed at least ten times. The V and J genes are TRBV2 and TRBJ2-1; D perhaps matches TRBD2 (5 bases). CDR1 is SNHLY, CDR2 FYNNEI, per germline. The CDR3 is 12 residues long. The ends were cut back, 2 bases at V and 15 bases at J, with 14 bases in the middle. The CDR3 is CASSEIGVFLFF. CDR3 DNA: TGTGCCAGCAGTGAAATCGGGGTTTTTTTGTTCTTC.

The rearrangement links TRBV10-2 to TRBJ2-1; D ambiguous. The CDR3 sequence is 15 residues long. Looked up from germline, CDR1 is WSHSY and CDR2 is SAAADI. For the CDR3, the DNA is TGCACAACCCCCCTTATGGACGGCCTCTACAATGAGCAGTTCTTC. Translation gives CTTPLMDGLYNEQFF.

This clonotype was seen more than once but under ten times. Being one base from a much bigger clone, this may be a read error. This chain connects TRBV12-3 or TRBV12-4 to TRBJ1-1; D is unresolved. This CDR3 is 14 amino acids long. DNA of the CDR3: TGTGCCAGCAGAAAGGACCGGGGAGGCACTGGAGCTTTCTTT. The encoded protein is CASRKDRGGTGAFF.

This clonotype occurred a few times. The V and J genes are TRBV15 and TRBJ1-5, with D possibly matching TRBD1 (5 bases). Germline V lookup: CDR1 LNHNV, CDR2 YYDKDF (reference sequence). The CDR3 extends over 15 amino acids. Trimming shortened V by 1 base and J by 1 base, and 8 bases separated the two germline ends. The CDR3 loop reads CATSRAGQSNQPQHF. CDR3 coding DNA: TGTGCCACCAGCAGAGCGGGGCAAAGCAATCAGCCCCAGCATTTT.

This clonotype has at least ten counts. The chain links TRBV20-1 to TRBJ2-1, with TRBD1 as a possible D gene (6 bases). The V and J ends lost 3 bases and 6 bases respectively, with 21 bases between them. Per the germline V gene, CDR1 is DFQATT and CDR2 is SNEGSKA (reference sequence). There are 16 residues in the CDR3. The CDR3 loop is CSASDPAGVSANEQFF. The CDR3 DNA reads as TGCAGTGCTAGCGACCCTGCAGGGGTGTCGGCCAATGAGCAGTTCTTC.